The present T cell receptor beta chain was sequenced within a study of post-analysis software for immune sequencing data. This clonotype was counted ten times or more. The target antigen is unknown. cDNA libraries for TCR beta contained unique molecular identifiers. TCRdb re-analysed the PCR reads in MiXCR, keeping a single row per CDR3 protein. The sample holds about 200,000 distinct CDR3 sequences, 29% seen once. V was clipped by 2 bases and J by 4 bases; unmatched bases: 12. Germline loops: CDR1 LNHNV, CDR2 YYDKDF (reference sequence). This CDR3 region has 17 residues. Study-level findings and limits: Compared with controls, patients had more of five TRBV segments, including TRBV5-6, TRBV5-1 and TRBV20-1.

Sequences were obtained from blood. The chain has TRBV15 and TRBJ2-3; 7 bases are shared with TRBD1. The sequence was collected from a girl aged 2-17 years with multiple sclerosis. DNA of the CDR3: TGTGCCACCAGCAGACCACAGACAGGGTGGGGCGCAGATACGCAGTATTTT. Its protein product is CATSRPQTGWGADTQYF. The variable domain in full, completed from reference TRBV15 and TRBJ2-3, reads DAMVIQNPRYQVTQFGKPVTLSCSQTLNHNVMYWYQQKSSQAPKLLFHYYDKDFNNEADTPDNFQSRRPNTSFCFLDIRSPGLGDTAMYLCATSRPQTGWGADTQYFGPGTRLTVL.